Sequencing of this T cell receptor (beta chain) was carried out in a study of CD8 T cells in Susac syndrome. The V end lost 3 bases, the J end lost 7 bases, and 19 bases lay between the germline ends. Germline V gives CDR1 SNHLY, CDR2 FYNNEI. The CDR3 is 15 residues long. Reverse transcription of 0.5 to 1 ug RNA was performed with random hexamers. The CDR3 of TCR beta was amplified by immunoSEQ multiplex PCR across 54 Vbeta and 13 Jbeta. MiXCR was run by TCRdb on the immunoSEQ multiplex PCR reads, yielding one entry per CDR3 protein. Of 130,000 to 150,000 distinct CDR3 sequences detected, roughly 95% appear once; the ten largest clones hold 0.065% to 0.1%. General study results and limits: The study conceded that relatively few individuals underwent its TCR sequencing and HLA analysis.

Details on this clonotype: The antigen is not known.

High-throughput TCR beta sequencing covered peripheral CD8+ and CD4+ T cells. FACS enriched CD8+ TEMRA cells, while bulk CD8+ and CD4+ were negatively isolated. The sequencing sample was made of CD4+ T cells from PBMCs. The rearrangement links TRBV2 to TRBJ2-7, with D possibly matching TRBD1 (6 bases). This receptor was obtained from a human donor in good health. The CDR3 region has the DNA TGTGCCAGCAGTGAGGACAGTTTTTCTCCGAGTGAGCAGTACTTC. This codes for CASSEDSFSPSEQYF.